These 30 T cell receptor beta chains share one sample of origin, sequenced in a study of blood T cell repertoires in COVID-19. Using immunoSEQ multiplex PCR, the repertoire was profiled, and TCRdb retains in-frame clones only, with some absent. The sample has 210,000 or so clones; under 95% are singletons. Sequenced sample: peripheral blood. These receptors were collected from a man in his thirties or forties with acute or convalescent COVID-19.

V and J are TRBV19 and TRBJ1-2, with a weak D call TRBD1 (6 bases). The germline V and J ends were trimmed by 2 bases and 6 bases, with 13 bases remaining between them. The CDR3 sequence is 14 residues long. Germline CDR1 and CDR2: LNHDA and SQIVND (reference sequence). In DNA form, the CDR3 reads TGTGCCAGTAGTATAATGACAGGTGATCATGGCTACACCTTC. The encoded protein is CASSIMTGDHGYTF.

The rearrangement joins TRBV9 to TRBJ2-5; D is perhaps TRBD2 (5 bases). The CDR3 contains 13 residues. Trimming pared 4 bases from V and 1 base from J, leaving 8 bases between. Germline loops: CDR1 SGDLS, CDR2 YYNGEE. CDR3 DNA sequence: TGTGCCAGCAGCCCAGCGGCCCAAGAGACCCAGTACTTC. Translating it yields CASSPAAQETQYF.

This clone was seen just once. The chain combines TRBV2 with TRBJ1-2, with 7 bases lining up with TRBD1. The germline gives CDR1 SNHLY, CDR2 FYNNEI. This CDR3 has 13 residues. V gave up 1 base and J gave up 8 bases; unmatched junction bases: 4. CDR3 coding DNA: TGTGCCAGCAGTGAAGATCCAGGGGGAGGCTACACCTTC. It is translated as CASSEDPGGGYTF.

The chain uses TRBV6-5 and TRBJ2-5, with 11 bases that match TRBD2. The trim removed 5 bases at V and 2 bases at J, leaving 4 bases unmatched. The CDR3 is made up of 15 amino acids. Germline V gene lookup returns CDR1 MNHEY and CDR2 SVGAGI. As DNA, the CDR3 is TGTGCCAGCAGTCTAGCGGGGGGCCAACAAGAGACCCAGTACTTC. It yields the protein CASSLAGGQQETQYF.

The chain joins TRBV5-4 to TRBJ1-6; TRBD1 agrees at 9 bases. Germline lookup yields CDR1 SGHNT and CDR2 YYREEE (reference sequence). There are 15 residues in the CDR3. V lost 0 bases and J lost 7; bases outside the gene matches: 2. This CDR3 reads CASSLGGTGNSPLHF. CDR3 sequence (DNA): TGTGCCAGCAGCTTGGGTGGGACAGGGAATTCACCCCTCCACTTT.

The chain has TRBV6-1 and TRBJ1-4, with D hard to call. Trimming pared 0 bases from V and 16 bases from J, leaving 12 bases between. The CDR3 loop spans 12 amino acids. The germline CDR1 and CDR2 sequences are MNHNS and SASEGT. The CDR3, as DNA: TGTGCCAGCAGTGAAGCGCTCTCCCGGAGGTTTTTT. Protein: CASSEALSRRFF.

Here the CDR3 reads CSVGRGSPRVGTQYF. CDR3 bases: TGCAGCGTTGGCAGGGGGTCCCCCCGCGTTGGTACGCAGTATTTT. V and J are TRBV29-1 and TRBJ2-3; 7 positions match TRBD1. Per the germline V gene, CDR1 is SQVTM and CDR2 is ANQGSEA. The CDR3 contains 15 residues. The V segment lost 4 bases and the J segment 8 bases; nucleotides outside the gene matches: 15.

The CDR3 loop reads CASRRPSEKLFF. In nucleotides, the CDR3 is TGTGCCAGCAGACGCCCGAGCGAAAAACTGTTTTTT. The chain couples TRBV6-5 to TRBJ1-4; D not certain. The CDR3 covers 12 residues. The germline V gene has CDR1 MNHEY and CDR2 SVGAGI. The V end lost 6 bases, the J end lost 8 bases, and 10 bases lay between the germline ends.

J is TRBJ2-1 and V is TRBV10-2, with TRBD2 matching 7 bases. The V gene end was trimmed by 6 bases and the J gene end by 6 bases; junction bases not matched to a gene: 11. The CDR3 totals 15 residues. CDR1 is WSHSY, CDR2 SAAADI, per germline. The CDR3 DNA reads TGCGCCAGCAGGGCTGGGAGGGCCTTTATCAATGAGCAGTTCTTC. It is translated as CASRAGRAFINEQFF.

The J gene is TRBJ1-5, the V gene TRBV19; 9 nucleotides align to TRBD1. The junction had 5 bases not matched to a gene; V was cut back by 9 bases and J by 2 bases. The CDR3 length is 14 residues. Germline CDR1 reads LNHDA; CDR2 reads SQIVND (reference sequence). Here the CDR3 reads CASDRDRGNQPQHF. In DNA form, the CDR3 reads TGTGCCAGCGACCGGGACAGGGGCAATCAGCCCCAGCATTTT.

This chain uses TRBV27 with TRBJ2-4, with 8 bases identical to TRBD2. The CDR3 extends over 17 amino acids. Germline trimming cut 4 bases from V and 3 bases from J; bases unmatched to any gene: 11. CDR1 and CDR2 (germline): MNHEY, SMNVEV (reference sequence). The CDR3 region is CASSSTPGGPDKNIQYF. DNA of the CDR3: TGTGCCAGCAGTTCCACCCCGGGAGGGCCAGACAAAAACATTCAGTACTTC.

The V and J genes are TRBV4-2 and TRBJ2-4; 9 bases are shared with TRBD2. CDR1 is LGHNA, CDR2 YNFKEQ, per germline. This CDR3 is 18 amino acids long. The V gene end was trimmed by 8 bases and the J gene end by 3 bases; junction bases not matched to a gene: 17. The CDR3 coding sequence is TGTGCCAGCTCCCCCTTGGGCGGGGGGGCCGAGGGCAAAAACATTCAGTACTTC. It translates to CASSPLGGGAEGKNIQYF.

The V and J genes are TRBV6-5 and TRBJ1-2; 10 bases line up with TRBD1. This CDR3 is 14 amino acids long. Germline V lookup: CDR1 MNHEY, CDR2 SVGAGI. J was trimmed by 4 bases and V by 6 bases; bases with no gene match: 5. CDR3 bases: TGTGCCAGCAGCCGGGACAGGGGAGGCTATGGCTACACCTTC. Translated, it gives CASSRDRGGYGYTF.

V usage is TRBV13 and J usage is TRBJ2-7; D is unclear. Germline values: CDR1 PRHDT, CDR2 FYEKMQ (reference sequence). The V and J ends lost 5 bases and 1 base respectively, with 12 bases between them. This CDR3 is built from 14 residues. The CDR3 coding sequence is TGTGCCAGCAGCCTCACACCTTATTCCTACGAGCAGTACTTC. This gives the protein CASSLTPYSYEQYF.

The genes are TRBV6-5 and TRBJ1-5, with unresolved D. Germline V lookup: CDR1 MNHEY, CDR2 SVGAGI. The CDR3 totals 14 residues. V lost 7 bases to trimming and J lost 7 bases, with 17 bases between them. The CDR3 coding sequence is TGTGCCAGCACGGAGGCTCCCAAGTACCAGCCCCAGCATTTT. This codes for CASTEAPKYQPQHF.

The CDR3 coding sequence is TGTGCCAGCAGTTTATTGCGGGGACTAGCGGAAAACAATGAGCAGTTCTTC. This translates into CASSLLRGLAENNEQFF. The chain links TRBV28 to TRBJ2-1, with 11 bases fitting TRBD2. The CDR3 is 17 amino acids. Germline V gene sequence: CDR1 MDHEN, CDR2 SYDVKM. J lost 5 bases, V lost 1 base, and 7 bases had no gene match.

This chain links TRBV3-1 (or the pseudogene TRBV3-2) with TRBJ1-5; D might be TRBD1 (5 bases). CDR1 and CDR2 from the germline V gene are LGHDT and YNNKEL (reference sequence). The CDR3 covers 14 residues. The V end lost 6 bases, the J end lost 3 bases, and 12 bases lay between the germline ends. The CDR3: CASSVTGINQPQHF. DNA of the CDR3: TGTGCCAGCAGTGTTACAGGAATCAATCAGCCCCAGCATTTT.

V usage is TRBV4-1 and J usage is TRBJ2-7, with TRBD1 matching over 9 bases. The CDR3 extends over 15 amino acids. V lost 5 bases, J lost 0 bases, and 5 bases stayed unmatched. Per the germline V gene, CDR1 is MGHRA and CDR2 is YSYEKL. The CDR3 DNA is TGCGCCAGCAGCAAGGGACAGGGCAGCTCCTACGAGCAGTACTTC. Amino acid sequence: CASSKGQGSSYEQYF.

The chain couples TRBV10-1 to TRBJ1-1; the D gene is possibly TRBD1 (5 bases). Trimming stripped 8 bases from V and 0 bases from J, with 16 bases between. From germline, CDR1 is WNHNN and CDR2 SYGVQD (reference sequence). This CDR3 comprises 15 residues. The CDR3 loop reads CASSRGGAMNTEAFF. The CDR3 bases are TGCGCCAGCTCTCGGGGAGGGGCCATGAACACTGAAGCTTTCTTT.

This chain joins TRBV2 and TRBJ2-3; possibly TRBD2 for D (6 bases). Per germline, CDR1 SNHLY and CDR2 FYNNEI. V dropped 6 bases and J dropped 6 bases, with 22 bases sitting between them. The CDR3 totals 16 residues. CDR3 loop: CASSESPIPGADTQYF. CDR3 DNA: TGTGCCAGCAGCGAAAGCCCCATCCCGGGAGCGGATACGCAGTATTTT. The entire variable domain, with the rest obtained from reference TRBV2 and TRBJ2-3, is as follows: EPEVTQTPSHQVTQMGQEVILRCVPISNHLYFYWYRQILGQKVEFLVSFYNNEISEKSEIFDDQFSVERPDGSNFTLKIRSTKLEDSAMYFCASSESPIPGADTQYFGPGTRLTVL.

The chain links TRBV7-9 to TRBJ2-1; D unresolved. This CDR3 region has 11 residues. The ends were cut back, 1 base at V and 10 bases at J, with 5 bases in the middle. CDR1 is SEHNR, CDR2 FQNEAQ, per germline (reference sequence). CDR3 coding DNA: TGTGCCAGCAGCTTAGTTCAGGAGCAGTTCTTC. Its translation is CASSLVQEQFF.

The J gene is TRBJ2-7, the V gene TRBV6-5; 10 positions agree with TRBD2. Germline V gives CDR1 MNHEY, CDR2 SVGAGI. The CDR3 is made up of 14 amino acids. V was pared by 6 bases and J by 2 bases, with 4 bases of the junction left unmatched. CDR3 DNA sequence: TGTGCCAGCAGAACCCTAGCGGGGGCCTACGAGCAGTACTTC. It specifies CASRTLAGAYEQYF.

The chain combines TRBV19 with TRBJ1-4; no firm D call. CDR3 size: 15 residues. Trimming removed 3 bases at V and 5 bases at J, with 13 bases between. The germline CDR1 and CDR2 sequences are LNHDA and SQIVND (reference sequence). CDR3 sequence: CASSITPPGNEKLFF. The DNA for the CDR3 is TGTGCCAGTAGTATTACCCCCCCAGGAAATGAAAAACTGTTTTTT.

This clone was observed a single time. V usage is TRBV5-4 and J usage is TRBJ2-7; the match to TRBD1 covers 7 bases. The CDR3 is made up of 16 amino acids. Per the germline V gene, CDR1 is SGHNT and CDR2 is YYREEE (reference sequence). J lost 0 bases, V lost 3 bases, and 9 bases had no gene match. CDR3 nucleotides: TGTGCCAGCAGCTGGGGACAGCCGGGGAGCTCCTACGAGCAGTACTTC. Its translation: CASSWGQPGSSYEQYF.

This clone was seen only once. This sequence joins TRBV3-1 (or the pseudogene TRBV3-2) and TRBJ2-7; D may be TRBD2 (5 bases). The CDR3 consists of 15 residues. V lost 2 bases and J 5 bases, leaving 16 bases between the germline ends. Germline loops: CDR1 LGHDT, CDR2 YNNKEL (reference sequence). The CDR3 loop is CASSQRSGVPHEQYF. The CDR3 region has the DNA TGTGCCAGCAGCCAAAGGAGCGGAGTTCCCCACGAGCAGTACTTC.

The chain links TRBV28 to TRBJ2-2, with D perhaps TRBD2 (5 bases). This CDR3 is built from 13 residues. Germline V CDR1 and CDR2: MDHEN, SYDVKM. The V end lost 6 bases, the J end lost 7 bases, and 12 bases lay between the germline ends. The CDR3: CASRTLVGGELFF. CDR3 sequence (DNA): TGTGCCAGCAGAACACTAGTAGGCGGGGAGCTGTTTTTT.

J is TRBJ1-1 and V is TRBV12-5, with 7 bases lining up with TRBD1. CDR3 length equals 12 residues. Germline-derived CDR1 and CDR2 are LGHNT and FRNRAP. Losses at the gene ends were 4 bases for V and 10 bases for J; bases not matched to a gene: 6. The CDR3 protein is CASGSGPGGAFF. DNA for the CDR3: TGTGCTAGTGGTTCCGGCCCAGGGGGAGCTTTCTTT.

The rearrangement joins TRBV9 to TRBJ2-2; 10 nucleotides agree with TRBD2. The CDR3 loop spans 19 amino acids. The germline CDR1 and CDR2 sequences are SGDLS and YYNGEE. The V gene end was trimmed by 3 bases and the J gene end by 6 bases; junction bases not matched to a gene: 17. CDR3 sequence: CASSALGASGGSKAGELFF. In nucleotides, the CDR3 is TGTGCCAGCAGCGCGCTGGGGGCTAGCGGGGGATCCAAGGCCGGGGAGCTGTTTTTT.

The chain recombines TRBV5-8 with TRBJ2-7, with TRBD1 matching over 9 bases. The CDR3 extends over 15 amino acids. CDR1 is SGHTS and CDR2 is YDEGEE in the germline V gene. The ends lost 5 bases at V and 1 base at J; junction bases unmatched: 7. The CDR3, as DNA: TGTGCCAGCAGTCCGTTTGGGACAGGGTCCTACGAGCAGTACTTC. This translates into CASSPFGTGSYEQYF.

In nucleotides, the CDR3 is TGCAGCGTTGTCAAGGCAGGCAATGAGCAGTTCTTC. It is translated as CSVVKAGNEQFF. The chain couples TRBV29-1 to TRBJ2-1; D remains ambiguous. The ends were cut back, 4 bases at V and 6 bases at J, with 10 bases in the middle. Germline V gene lookup returns CDR1 SQVTM and CDR2 ANQGSEA. The CDR3 consists of 12 residues.